The 8 T cell receptor beta chains listed next were all sequenced from one sample in a study of T cells in Graves' hyperthyroidism and ophthalmopathy. TCR beta CDR3 sequences were amplified from RNA transcripts. Using the HTBI primer set, a first-round RT-PCR was run on the TCR CDR3. TCRdb independently ran MiXCR on the multiplex PCR reads; one entry per CDR3 protein. The data contain about 840,000 distinct CDR3 sequences, roughly 40% of them singletons. Material for sequencing was blood. Receptors were obtained from a young man with Graves' hyperthyroidism.

This clonotype has a handful of counts. The V and J genes are TRBV5-1 and TRBJ1-3; 7 bases match TRBD1. The junction had 6 bases not matched to a gene; V was cut back by 0 bases and J by 9 bases. The germline gives CDR1 SGHRS, CDR2 YFSETQ. The CDR3 length is 14 residues. Written as DNA, the CDR3 is TGCGCCAGCAGCTTGGCCGGACAGGAGAGCACCATATATTTT. It yields the protein CASSLAGQESTIYF.

The rearrangement uses TRBV29-1 and TRBJ1-1; D not resolved. The CDR3 sequence is 17 residues long. CDR1 is SQVTM and CDR2 is ANQGSEA in the germline V gene. Between the trimmed V and J ends, which lost 3 bases and 0 bases, there was a span of 20 bases. CDR3 nucleotides: TGCAGCGTTGAGGGGTTCTCTGGAAACACCATGAACACTGAAGCTTTCTTT. This encodes CSVEGFSGNTMNTEAFF.

This clonotype was recorded a few times. This rearrangement joins TRBV10-3 to TRBJ1-1; unclear D gene. The CDR3 loop spans 12 amino acids. Germline V gene lookup returns CDR1 ENHRY and CDR2 SYGVKD. Deletions cut 10 bases from V and 5 bases from J, with 14 bases between. This CDR3 is CASGIQVTEAFF. Written as DNA, the CDR3 is TGTGCCAGCGGCATCCAGGTAACTGAAGCTTTCTTT.

This clonotype was observed a handful of times. The chain employs TRBV5-1 and TRBJ2-7; tentatively, D is TRBD1 or TRBD2 (5 bases each). The V end was cut by 3 bases, the J end by 2 bases, with 9 bases between. There are 13 residues in the CDR3. Per germline, CDR1 SGHRS and CDR2 YFSETQ. The CDR3 nucleotides are TGCGCCAGCAGCTGGGACGAGGCCTACGAGCAGTACTTC. Residues: CASSWDEAYEQYF.

Concerning this clonotype: A much more abundant neighbour one base away suggests this may be a read error. The chain carries TRBV14 and TRBJ2-5; D not certain. CDR1 and CDR2 (germline): SGHDN, FVKESK. V lost 4 bases and J 6 bases, leaving 12 bases between the germline ends. CDR3 length equals 13 residues. For the CDR3, the DNA is TGTGCCAGCAGCCTGTTTGGCGGTCAGACCCAGTACTTC. Residues: CASSLFGGQTQYF.

This clonotype was seen a few times. The chain combines TRBV12-3 or TRBV12-4 with TRBJ2-3; D may be TRBD2 (5 bases). The CDR3 runs 14 residues. Trimming stripped 5 bases from V and 0 bases from J, with 9 bases between. CDR3 sequence reads: CASSLWTSTDTQYF. The DNA of the CDR3 is TGTGCCAGCAGTCTCTGGACTAGCACAGATACGCAGTATTTT.

This clonotype came up a few times. The J gene is TRBJ2-7, the V gene TRBV2; 8 positions match TRBD2. In germline, CDR1 is SNHLY, CDR2 FYNNEI. Unmatched junction bases numbered 7, after V lost 6 bases and J lost 0 bases. The CDR3 consists of 15 residues. The CDR3 DNA sequence: TGTGCCAGCAGGCCAGAGCGGGGGTTCTCCTACGAGCAGTACTTC. Amino acid sequence: CASRPERGFSYEQYF.

The V call is TRBV20-1, the J call TRBJ1-3; possible D gene TRBD1, 5 bases. Germline CDR1 reads DFQATT; CDR2 reads SNEGSKA (reference sequence). The V and J ends lost 0 bases and 0 bases respectively, with 12 bases between them. This CDR3 contains 16 residues. CDR3 DNA sequence: TGCAGTGCTAGAGAGGCCAGGGAAAGCTCTGGAAACACCATATATTTT. The encoded protein is CSAREARESSGNTIYF.